Shown below are 3 T cell receptor beta chains from a single sample sequenced in a study of CD8 T cells in ankylosing spondylitis. TCRdb re-derived calls from the 5' RACE reads in MiXCR, one entry per CDR3 protein. The table includes more than 150,000 distinct CDR3 sequences, over 15% detected once. Sequences were obtained from blood, either unsorted or a sorted T cell fraction (not recorded which). All receptors derive from a male donor aged 10-29 years with ankylosing spondylitis or in good health (not recorded which).

The rearrangement joins TRBV20-1 to TRBJ2-1; 9 nucleotides align to TRBD2. V was pared by 3 bases and J by 9 bases, with 9 bases of the junction left unmatched. CDR3 length equals 14 residues. Germline V gene sequence: CDR1 DFQATT, CDR2 SNEGSKA (reference sequence). The CDR3 loop reads CSARVAGASAEQFF. The DNA for the CDR3 is TGCAGTGCTAGGGTAGCGGGAGCGTCAGCTGAGCAGTTCTTC.

This clonotype was detected only a few times. CDR3: CASMRQGSTGELFF. The CDR3 DNA is TGTGCCAGCATGAGGCAGGGGTCCACCGGGGAGCTGTTTTTT. The chain joins TRBV6-5 to TRBJ2-2; the D gene is possibly TRBD1 (6 bases). CDR1 is MNHEY, CDR2 SVGAGI, per germline. CDR3 length equals 14 residues. Trimming left V 7 bases short and J 4 bases short, with 13 bases between.

This clonotype showed up many times. The CDR3 reads CASSLALGQGANSPLHF. As DNA, the CDR3 is TGTGCCAGCAGCTTAGCTCTGGGGCAGGGGGCAAATTCACCCCTCCACTTT. The chain has TRBV7-2 and TRBJ1-6; the match to TRBD1 covers 8 bases. Per germline, CDR1 SGHTA and CDR2 FQGNSA. The CDR3 extends over 17 amino acids. Trimming took 0 bases from V and 7 from J; bases not matched to a gene: 8.